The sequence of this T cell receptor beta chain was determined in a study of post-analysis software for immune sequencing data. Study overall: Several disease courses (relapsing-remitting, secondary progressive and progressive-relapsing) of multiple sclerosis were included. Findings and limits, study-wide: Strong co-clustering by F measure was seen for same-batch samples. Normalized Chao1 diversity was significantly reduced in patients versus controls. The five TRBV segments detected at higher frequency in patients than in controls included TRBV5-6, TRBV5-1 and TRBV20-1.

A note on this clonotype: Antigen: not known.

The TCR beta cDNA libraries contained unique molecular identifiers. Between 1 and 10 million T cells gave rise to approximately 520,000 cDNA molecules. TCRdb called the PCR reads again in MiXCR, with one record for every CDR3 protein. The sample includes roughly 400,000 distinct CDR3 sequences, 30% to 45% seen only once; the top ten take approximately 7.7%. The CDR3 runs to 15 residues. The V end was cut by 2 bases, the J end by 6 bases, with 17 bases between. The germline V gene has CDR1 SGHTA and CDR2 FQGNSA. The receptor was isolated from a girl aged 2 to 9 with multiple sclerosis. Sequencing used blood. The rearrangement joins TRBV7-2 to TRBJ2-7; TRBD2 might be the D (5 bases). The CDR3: CASSLPGVAGLEQYF. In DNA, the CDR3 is TGTGCCAGCAGCTTACCAGGCGTCGCGGGTCTCGAGCAGTACTTC.